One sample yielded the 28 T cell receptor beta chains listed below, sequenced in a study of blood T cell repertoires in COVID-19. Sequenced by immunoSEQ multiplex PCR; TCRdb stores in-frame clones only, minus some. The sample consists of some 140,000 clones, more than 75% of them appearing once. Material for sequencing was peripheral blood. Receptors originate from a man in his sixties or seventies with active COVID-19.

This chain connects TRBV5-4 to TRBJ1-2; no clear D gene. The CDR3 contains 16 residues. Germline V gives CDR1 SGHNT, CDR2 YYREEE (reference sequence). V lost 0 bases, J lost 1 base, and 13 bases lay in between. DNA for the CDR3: TGTGCCAGCAGCTTGGGAACCGTAGTGAGTAACTATGGCTACACCTTC. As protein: CASSLGTVVSNYGYTF.

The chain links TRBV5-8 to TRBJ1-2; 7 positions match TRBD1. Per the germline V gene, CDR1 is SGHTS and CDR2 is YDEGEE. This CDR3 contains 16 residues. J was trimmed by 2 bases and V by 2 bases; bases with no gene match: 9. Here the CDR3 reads CASSLGTGALNYGYTF. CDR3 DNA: TGTGCCAGCAGCTTAGGAACAGGGGCTTTAAACTATGGCTACACCTTC.

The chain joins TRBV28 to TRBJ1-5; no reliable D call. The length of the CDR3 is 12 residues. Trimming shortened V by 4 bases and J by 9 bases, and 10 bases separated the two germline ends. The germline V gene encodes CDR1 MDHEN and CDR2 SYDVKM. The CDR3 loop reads CASSSEVRPQHF. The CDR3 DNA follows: TGTGCCAGCAGTTCCGAGGTGCGGCCCCAGCATTTT.

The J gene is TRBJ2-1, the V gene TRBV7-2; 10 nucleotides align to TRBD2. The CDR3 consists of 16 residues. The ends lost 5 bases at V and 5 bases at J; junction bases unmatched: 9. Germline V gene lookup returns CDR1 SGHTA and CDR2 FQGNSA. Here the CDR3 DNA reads TGTGCCAGCAGCCAGGGCAGCGGGAGGGGGCACAATGAGCAGTTCTTC. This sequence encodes CASSQGSGRGHNEQFF.

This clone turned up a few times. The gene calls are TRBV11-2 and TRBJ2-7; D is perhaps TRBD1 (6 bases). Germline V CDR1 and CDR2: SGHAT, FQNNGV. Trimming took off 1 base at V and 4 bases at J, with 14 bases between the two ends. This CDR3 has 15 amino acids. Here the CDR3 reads CASSLVTGPGYEQYF. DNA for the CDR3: TGTGCCAGCAGCTTAGTTACAGGGCCCGGGTACGAGCAGTACTTC. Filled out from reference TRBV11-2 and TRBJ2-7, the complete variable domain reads EAGVAQSPRYKIIEKRQSVAFWCNPISGHATLYWYQQILGQGPKLLIQFQNNGVVDDSQLPKDRFSAERLKGVDSTLKIQPAKLEDSAVYLCASSLVTGPGYEQYFGPGTRLTVT.

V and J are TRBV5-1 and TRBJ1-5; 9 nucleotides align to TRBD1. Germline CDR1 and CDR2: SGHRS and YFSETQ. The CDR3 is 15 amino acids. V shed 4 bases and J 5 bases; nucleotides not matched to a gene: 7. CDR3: CASSPSTGGYQPQHF. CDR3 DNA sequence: TGCGCCAGCAGCCCCAGCACAGGGGGCTATCAGCCCCAGCATTTT.

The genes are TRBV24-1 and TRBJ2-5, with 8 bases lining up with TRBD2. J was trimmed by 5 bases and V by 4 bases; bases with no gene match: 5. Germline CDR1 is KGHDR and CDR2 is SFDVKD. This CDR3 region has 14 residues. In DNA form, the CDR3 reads TGTGCCACCAGTGAGCCGGGAGGGCTGGAGACCCAGTACTTC. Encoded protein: CATSEPGGLETQYF.

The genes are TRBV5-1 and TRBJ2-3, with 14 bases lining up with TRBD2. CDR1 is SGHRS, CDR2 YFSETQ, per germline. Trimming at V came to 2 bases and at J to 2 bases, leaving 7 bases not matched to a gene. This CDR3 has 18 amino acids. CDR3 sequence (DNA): TGCGCCAGCAGCTTCGGGACTAGCGGGAGATTATTCACAGATACGCAGTATTTT. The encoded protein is CASSFGTSGRLFTDTQYF.

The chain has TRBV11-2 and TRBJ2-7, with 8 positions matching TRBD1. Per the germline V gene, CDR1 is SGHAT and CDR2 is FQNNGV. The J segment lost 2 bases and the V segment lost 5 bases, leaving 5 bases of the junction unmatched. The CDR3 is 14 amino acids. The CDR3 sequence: CASSRRGQAYEQYF. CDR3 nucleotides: TGTGCCAGCAGCCGAAGGGGACAGGCCTACGAGCAGTACTTC.

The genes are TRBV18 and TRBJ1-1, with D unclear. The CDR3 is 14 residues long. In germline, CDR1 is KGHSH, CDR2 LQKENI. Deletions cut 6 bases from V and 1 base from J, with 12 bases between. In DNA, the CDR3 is TGTGCCAGCTCTCACACCCCTTGGAACACTGAAGCTTTCTTT. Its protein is CASSHTPWNTEAFF.

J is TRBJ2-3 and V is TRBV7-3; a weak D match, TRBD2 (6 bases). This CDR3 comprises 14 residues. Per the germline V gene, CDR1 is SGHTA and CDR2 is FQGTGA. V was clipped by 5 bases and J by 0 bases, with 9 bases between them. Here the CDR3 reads CASSQGGSTDTQYF. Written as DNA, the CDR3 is TGTGCCAGCAGCCAGGGAGGTAGCACAGATACGCAGTATTTT.

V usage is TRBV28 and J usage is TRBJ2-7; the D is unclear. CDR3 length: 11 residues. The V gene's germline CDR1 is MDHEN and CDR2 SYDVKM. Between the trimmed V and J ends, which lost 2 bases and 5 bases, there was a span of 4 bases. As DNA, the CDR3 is TGTGCCAGCAGTTTAGCGGACGAGCAGTACTTC. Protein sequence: CASSLADEQYF.

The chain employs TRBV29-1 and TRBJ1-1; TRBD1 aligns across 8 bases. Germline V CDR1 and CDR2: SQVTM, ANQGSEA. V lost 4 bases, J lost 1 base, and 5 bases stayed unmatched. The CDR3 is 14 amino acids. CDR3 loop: CSVGRDRKNTEAFF. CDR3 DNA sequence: TGCAGCGTTGGCAGGGACAGGAAGAACACTGAAGCTTTCTTT.

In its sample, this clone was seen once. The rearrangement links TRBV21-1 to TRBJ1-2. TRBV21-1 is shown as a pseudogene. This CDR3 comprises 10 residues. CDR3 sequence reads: CASSRVAGTF. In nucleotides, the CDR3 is TGTGCCAGCAGCAGGGTGGCGGGCACCTTC.

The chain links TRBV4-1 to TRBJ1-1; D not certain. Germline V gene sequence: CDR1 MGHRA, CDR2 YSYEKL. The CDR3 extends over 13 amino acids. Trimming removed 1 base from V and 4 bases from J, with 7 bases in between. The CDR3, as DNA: TGCGCCAGCAGCCAAGGGAGAGTCACTGAAGCTTTCTTT. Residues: CASSQGRVTEAFF.

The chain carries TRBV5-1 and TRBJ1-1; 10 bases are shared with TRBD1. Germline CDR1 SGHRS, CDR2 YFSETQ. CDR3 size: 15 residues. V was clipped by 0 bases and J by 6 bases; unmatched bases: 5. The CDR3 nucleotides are TGCGCCAGCAGCTTGGACCCCGGGACAGGGGCTGAAGCTTTCTTT. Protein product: CASSLDPGTGAEAFF. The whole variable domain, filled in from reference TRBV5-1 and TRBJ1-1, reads KAGVTQTPRYLIKTRGQQVTLSCSPISGHRSVSWYQQTPGQGLQFLFEYFSETQRNKGNFPGRFSGRQFSNSRSEMNVSTLELGDSALYLCASSLDPGTGAEAFFGQGTRLTVV.

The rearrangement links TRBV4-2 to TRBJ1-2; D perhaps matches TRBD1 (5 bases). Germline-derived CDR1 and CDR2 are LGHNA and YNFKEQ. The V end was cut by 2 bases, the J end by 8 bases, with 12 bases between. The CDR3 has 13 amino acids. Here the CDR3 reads CASSQTGAGGYTF. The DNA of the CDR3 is TGTGCCAGCAGCCAAACCGGGGCGGGGGGCTACACCTTC.

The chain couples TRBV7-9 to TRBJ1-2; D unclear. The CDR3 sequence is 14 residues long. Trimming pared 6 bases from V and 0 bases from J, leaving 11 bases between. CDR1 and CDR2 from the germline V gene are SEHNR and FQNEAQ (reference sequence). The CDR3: CASRQAGTNYGYTF. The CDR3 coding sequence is TGTGCCAGCAGACAAGCCGGGACTAACTATGGCTACACCTTC.

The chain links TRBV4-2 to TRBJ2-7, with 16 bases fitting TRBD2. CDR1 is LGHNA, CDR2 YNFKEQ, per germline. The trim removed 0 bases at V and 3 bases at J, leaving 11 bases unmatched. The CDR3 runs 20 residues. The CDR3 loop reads CASSQEGAGLAGGTDYEQYF. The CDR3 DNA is TGTGCCAGCAGCCAAGAAGGGGCGGGACTAGCGGGAGGGACCGACTACGAGCAGTACTTC.

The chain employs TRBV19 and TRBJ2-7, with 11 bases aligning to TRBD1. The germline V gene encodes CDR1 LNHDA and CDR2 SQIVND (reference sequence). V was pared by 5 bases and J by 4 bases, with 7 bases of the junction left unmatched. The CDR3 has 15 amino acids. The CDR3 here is CASSSRDRGIYEQYF. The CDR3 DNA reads TGTGCCAGTAGTTCTCGGGACAGGGGGATTTACGAGCAGTACTTC.

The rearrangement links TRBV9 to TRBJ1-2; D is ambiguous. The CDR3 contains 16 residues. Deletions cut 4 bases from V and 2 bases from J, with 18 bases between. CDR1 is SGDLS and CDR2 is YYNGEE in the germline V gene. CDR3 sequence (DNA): TGTGCCAGCAGCCCGAGAGGAGGCAGCATGAACTATGGCTACACCTTC. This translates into CASSPRGGSMNYGYTF.

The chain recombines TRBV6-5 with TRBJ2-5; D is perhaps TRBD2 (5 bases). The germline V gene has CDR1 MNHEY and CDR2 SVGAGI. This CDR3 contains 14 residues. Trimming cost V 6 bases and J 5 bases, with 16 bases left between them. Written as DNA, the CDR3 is TGTGCCAGCAGGCCCGGACTGGCGGATGAGACCCAGTACTTC. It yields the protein CASRPGLADETQYF.

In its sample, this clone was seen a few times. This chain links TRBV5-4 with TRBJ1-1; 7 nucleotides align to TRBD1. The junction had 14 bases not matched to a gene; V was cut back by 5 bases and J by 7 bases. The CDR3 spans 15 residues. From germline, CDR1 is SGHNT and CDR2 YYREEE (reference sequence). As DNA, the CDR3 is TGTGCCAGCAGTCAAGCGGAGGGGGCATCTTATGAAGCTTTCTTT. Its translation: CASSQAEGASYEAFF.

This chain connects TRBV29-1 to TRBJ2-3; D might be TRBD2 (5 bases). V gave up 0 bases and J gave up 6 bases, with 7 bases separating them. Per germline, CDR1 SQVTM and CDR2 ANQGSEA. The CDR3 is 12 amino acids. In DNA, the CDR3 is TGCAGCGTTGAAGATCGGGGTGATACGCAGTATTTT. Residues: CSVEDRGDTQYF.

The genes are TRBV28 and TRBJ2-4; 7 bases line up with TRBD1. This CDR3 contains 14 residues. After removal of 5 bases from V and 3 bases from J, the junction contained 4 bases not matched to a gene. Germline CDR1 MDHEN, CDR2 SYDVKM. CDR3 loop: CASSPGTVKNIQYF. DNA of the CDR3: TGTGCCAGCAGTCCGGGGACAGTCAAAAACATTCAGTACTTC.

The DNA of the CDR3 is TGTGCCAGCAGTTTATGGGCCTCTAGCGGGATGAAGCCCTACGAGCAGTACTTC. Translation gives CASSLWASSGMKPYEQYF. J is TRBJ2-7 and V is TRBV27; TRBD2 matches 9 bases. CDR3 length: 18 amino acids. V lost 1 base, J lost 2 bases, and 12 bases stayed unmatched. Germline V gives CDR1 MNHEY, CDR2 SMNVEV (reference sequence).

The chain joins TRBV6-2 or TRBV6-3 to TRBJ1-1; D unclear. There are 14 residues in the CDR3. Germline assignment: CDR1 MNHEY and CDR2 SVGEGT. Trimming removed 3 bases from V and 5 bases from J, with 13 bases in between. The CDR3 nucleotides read TGTGCCAGCAGTTATTACCGGGGAGGGACTGAAGCTTTCTTT. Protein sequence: CASSYYRGGTEAFF.

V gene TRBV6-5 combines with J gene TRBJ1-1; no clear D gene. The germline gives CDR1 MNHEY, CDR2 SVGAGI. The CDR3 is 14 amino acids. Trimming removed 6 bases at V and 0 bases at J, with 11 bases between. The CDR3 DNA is TGTGCCAGCAGCTCCCAGCGGTTGAACACTGAAGCTTTCTTT. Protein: CASSSQRLNTEAFF.